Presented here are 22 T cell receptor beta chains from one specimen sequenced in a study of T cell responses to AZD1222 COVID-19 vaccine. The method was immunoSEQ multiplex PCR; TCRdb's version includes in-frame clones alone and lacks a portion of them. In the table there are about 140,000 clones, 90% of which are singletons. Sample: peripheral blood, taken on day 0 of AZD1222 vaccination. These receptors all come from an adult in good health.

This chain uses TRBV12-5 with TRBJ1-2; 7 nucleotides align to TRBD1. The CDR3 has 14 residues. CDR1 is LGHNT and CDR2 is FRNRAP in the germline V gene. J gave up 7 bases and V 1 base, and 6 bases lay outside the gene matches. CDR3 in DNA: TGTGCTAGTGGTTTGGGAAGACAGGGTGTTGGCTACACCTTC. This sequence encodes CASGLGRQGVGYTF.

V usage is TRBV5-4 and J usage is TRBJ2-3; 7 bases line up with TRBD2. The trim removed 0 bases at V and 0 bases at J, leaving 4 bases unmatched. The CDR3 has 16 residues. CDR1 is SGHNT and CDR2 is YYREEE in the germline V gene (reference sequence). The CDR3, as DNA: TGTGCCAGCAGCTTGGTTGGCGGGGGAAGCACAGATACGCAGTATTTT. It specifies CASSLVGGGSTDTQYF.

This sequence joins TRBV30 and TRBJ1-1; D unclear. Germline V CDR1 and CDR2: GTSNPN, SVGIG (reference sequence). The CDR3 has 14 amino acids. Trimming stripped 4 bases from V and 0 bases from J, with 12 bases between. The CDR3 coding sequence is TGTGCCTGGACCCTAGGTTCCATGAACACTGAAGCTTTCTTT. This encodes CAWTLGSMNTEAFF.

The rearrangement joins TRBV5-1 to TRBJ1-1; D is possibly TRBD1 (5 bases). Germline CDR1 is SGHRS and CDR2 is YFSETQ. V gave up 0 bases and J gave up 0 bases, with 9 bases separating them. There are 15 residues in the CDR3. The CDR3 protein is CASSLDLDMNTEAFF. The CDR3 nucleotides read TGCGCCAGCAGCTTGGACCTGGACATGAACACTGAAGCTTTCTTT.

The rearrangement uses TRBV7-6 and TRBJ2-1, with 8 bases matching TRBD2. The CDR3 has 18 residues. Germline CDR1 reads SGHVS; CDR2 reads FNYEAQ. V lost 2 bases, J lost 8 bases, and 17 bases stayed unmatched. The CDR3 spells CASSLPREGGGGWYEQFF. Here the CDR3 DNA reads TGTGCCAGCAGCTTACCCCGGGAGGGCGGAGGAGGTTGGTATGAGCAGTTCTTC. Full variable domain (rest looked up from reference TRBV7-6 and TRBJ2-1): GAGVSQSPRYKVTKRGQDVALRCDPISGHVSLYWYRQALGQGPEFLTYFNYEAQQDKSGLPNDRFSAERPEGSISTLTIQRTEQRDSAMYRCASSLPREGGGGWYEQFFGPGTRLTVL.

CDR3 in DNA: TGTGCCAGCAGGGCTAGCACGCAAGAGACCCAGTACTTC. Protein: CASRASTQETQYF. The chain recombines TRBV2 with TRBJ2-5, with TRBD2 as a possible D gene (5 bases). This CDR3 spans 13 amino acids. Trimming shortened V by 6 bases and J by 2 bases, and 10 bases separated the two germline ends. CDR1 SNHLY and CDR2 FYNNEI come from the germline V gene. The complete variable domain, with remaining parts taken from reference TRBV2 and TRBJ2-5, reads EPEVTQTPSHQVTQMGQEVILRCVPISNHLYFYWYRQILGQKVEFLVSFYNNEISEKSEIFDDQFSVERPDGSNFTLKIRSTKLEDSAMYFCASRASTQETQYFGPGTRLLVL.

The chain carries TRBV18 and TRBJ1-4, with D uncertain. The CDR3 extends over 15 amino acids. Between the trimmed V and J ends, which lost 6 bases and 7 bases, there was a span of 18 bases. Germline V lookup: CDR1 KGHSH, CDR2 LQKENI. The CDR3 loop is CASSPESLGSEKLFF. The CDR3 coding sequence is TGTGCCAGCTCCCCTGAGAGCTTAGGGAGTGAAAAACTGTTTTTT.

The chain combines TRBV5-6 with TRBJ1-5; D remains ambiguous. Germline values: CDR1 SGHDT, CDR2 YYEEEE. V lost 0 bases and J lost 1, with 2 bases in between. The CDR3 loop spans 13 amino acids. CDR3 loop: CASSLGSNQPQHF. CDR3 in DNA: TGTGCCAGCAGCTTGGGCAGCAATCAGCCCCAGCATTTT.

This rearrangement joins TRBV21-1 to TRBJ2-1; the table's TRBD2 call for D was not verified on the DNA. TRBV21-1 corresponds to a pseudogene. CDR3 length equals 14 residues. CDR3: CASSKSAGVNEQFF. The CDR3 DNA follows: TGTGCCAGCAGCAAATCCGCGGGAGTTAATGAGCAGTTCTTC.

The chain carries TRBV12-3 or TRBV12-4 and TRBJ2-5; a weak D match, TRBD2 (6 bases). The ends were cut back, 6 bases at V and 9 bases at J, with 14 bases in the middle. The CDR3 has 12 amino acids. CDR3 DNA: TGTGCCAGCAGCATGCGGGATGGGCCCCAGTACTTC. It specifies CASSMRDGPQYF.

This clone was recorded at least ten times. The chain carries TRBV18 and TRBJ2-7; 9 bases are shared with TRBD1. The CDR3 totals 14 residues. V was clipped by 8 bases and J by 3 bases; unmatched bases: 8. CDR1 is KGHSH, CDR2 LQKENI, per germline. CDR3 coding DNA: TGTGCCAGCGGCAAACAGGGGGCCGGCTACGAGCAGTACTTC. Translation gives CASGKQGAGYEQYF.

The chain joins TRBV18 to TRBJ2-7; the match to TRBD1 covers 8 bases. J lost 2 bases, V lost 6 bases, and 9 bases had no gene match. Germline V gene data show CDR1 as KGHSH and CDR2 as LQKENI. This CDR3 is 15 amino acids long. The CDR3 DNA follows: TGTGCCAGCTCCCCAACGGCGGACAGGGCCTACGAGCAGTACTTC. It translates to CASSPTADRAYEQYF.

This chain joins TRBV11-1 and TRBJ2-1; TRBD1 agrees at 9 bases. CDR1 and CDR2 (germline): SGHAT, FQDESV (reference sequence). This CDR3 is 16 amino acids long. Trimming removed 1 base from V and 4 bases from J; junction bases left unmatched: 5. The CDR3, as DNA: TGTGCCAGCAGCTTAGGGGACAGGGAATGGTACAATGAGCAGTTCTTC. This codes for CASSLGDREWYNEQFF.

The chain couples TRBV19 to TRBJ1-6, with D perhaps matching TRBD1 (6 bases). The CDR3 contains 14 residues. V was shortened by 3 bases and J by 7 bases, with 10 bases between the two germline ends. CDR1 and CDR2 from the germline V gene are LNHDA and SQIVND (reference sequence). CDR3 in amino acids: CASSIRDKNSPLHF. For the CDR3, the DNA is TGTGCCAGTAGTATCCGGGACAAGAATTCACCCCTCCACTTT.

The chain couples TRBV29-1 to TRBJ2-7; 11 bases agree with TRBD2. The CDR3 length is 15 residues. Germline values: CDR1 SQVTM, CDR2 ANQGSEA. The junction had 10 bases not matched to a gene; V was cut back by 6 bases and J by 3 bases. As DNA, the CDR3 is TGCAGCGTACGGACTAGCGGGTTCCCCGACTACGAGCAGTACTTC. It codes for CSVRTSGFPDYEQYF.

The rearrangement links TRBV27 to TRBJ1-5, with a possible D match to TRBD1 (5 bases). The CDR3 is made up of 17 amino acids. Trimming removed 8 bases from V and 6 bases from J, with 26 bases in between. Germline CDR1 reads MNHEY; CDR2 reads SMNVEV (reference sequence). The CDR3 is CASRVGGARVLGQPQHF. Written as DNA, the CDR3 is TGTGCCAGCCGGGTAGGTGGGGCGCGGGTACTTGGTCAGCCCCAGCATTTT.

This CDR3 reads CASSLGPGDTQYF. The CDR3 DNA follows: TGTGCCAGCAGTTTAGGGCCCGGGGATACGCAGTATTTT. The gene calls are TRBV27 and TRBJ2-3; no clear D. Trimming shortened V by 2 bases and J by 6 bases, and 9 bases separated the two germline ends. The germline V gene has CDR1 MNHEY and CDR2 SMNVEV (reference sequence). This CDR3 region has 13 residues.

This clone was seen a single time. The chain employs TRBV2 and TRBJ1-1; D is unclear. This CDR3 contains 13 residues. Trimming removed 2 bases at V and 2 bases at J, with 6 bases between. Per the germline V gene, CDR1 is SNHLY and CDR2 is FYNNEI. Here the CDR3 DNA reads TGTGCCAGCAGTGAATTGGCCAACACTGAAGCTTTCTTT. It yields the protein CASSELANTEAFF.

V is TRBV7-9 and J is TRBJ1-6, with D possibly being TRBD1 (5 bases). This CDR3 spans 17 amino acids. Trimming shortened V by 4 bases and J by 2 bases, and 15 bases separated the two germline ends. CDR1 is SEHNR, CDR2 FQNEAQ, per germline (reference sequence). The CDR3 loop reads CASSSGPGNTYNSPLHF. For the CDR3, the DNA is TGTGCCAGCAGCTCCGGGCCAGGGAACACCTATAATTCACCCCTCCACTTT.

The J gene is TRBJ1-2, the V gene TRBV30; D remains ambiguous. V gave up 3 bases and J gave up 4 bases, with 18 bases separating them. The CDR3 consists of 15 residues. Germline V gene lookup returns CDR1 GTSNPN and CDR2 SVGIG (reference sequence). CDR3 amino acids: CAWRAWEEGSYGYTF. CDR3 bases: TGTGCCTGGAGAGCCTGGGAGGAAGGTTCCTATGGCTACACCTTC. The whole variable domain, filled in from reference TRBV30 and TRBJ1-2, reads SQTIHQWPATLVQPVGSPLSLECTVEGTSNPNLYWYRQAAGRGLQLLFYSVGIGQISSEVPQNLSASRPQDRQFILSSKKLLLSDSGFYLCAWRAWEEGSYGYTFGSGTRLTVV.

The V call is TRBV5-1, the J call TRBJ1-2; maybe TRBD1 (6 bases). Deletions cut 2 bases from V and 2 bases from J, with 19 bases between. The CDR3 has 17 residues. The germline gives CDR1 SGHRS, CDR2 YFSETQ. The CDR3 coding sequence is TGCGCCAGCAGCTTACCCCGGGTGGGGGCAGTGAACTATGGCTACACCTTC. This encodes CASSLPRVGAVNYGYTF.

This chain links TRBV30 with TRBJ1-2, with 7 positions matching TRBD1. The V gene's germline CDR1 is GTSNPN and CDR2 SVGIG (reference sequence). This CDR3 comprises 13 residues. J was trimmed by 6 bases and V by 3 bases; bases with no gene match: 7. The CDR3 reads CAWSRTGGDGYTF. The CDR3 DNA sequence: TGTGCCTGGAGCAGGACAGGAGGCGATGGCTACACCTTC.